This T cell receptor beta chain stems from a study of blood T cell repertoires in COVID-19. On the study more broadly: The origin of the acute and convalescent COVID-19 samples was the United States, Italy and Spain.

Germline assignment: CDR1 SGHRS and CDR2 YFSETQ. V lost 1 base, J lost 4 bases, and 4 bases stayed unmatched. The CDR3 totals 14 residues. As to this clone: This specimen includes other DNA sequences encoding the same CDR3.

As processed by the authors: Reference gene primer amplification in the assay estimated nucleated cell counts. Sequencing used immunoSEQ multiplex PCR; TCRdb keeps in-frame clones, though not all of them. The V and J calls and clone size are taken from that table; D and trimming were inferred from the DNA. The data show about 63,000 clones, about three quarters seen once. What was sequenced was peripheral blood. V usage is TRBV5-1 and J usage is TRBJ2-7, with TRBD2 identical over 8 bases. This TCR was sampled from a woman older than 75 with acute or convalescent COVID-19. Written as DNA, the CDR3 is TGCGCCAGCAGCTTGCGGGAGGGGCCTTACGAGCAGTACTTC. Residues: CASSLREGPYEQYF.